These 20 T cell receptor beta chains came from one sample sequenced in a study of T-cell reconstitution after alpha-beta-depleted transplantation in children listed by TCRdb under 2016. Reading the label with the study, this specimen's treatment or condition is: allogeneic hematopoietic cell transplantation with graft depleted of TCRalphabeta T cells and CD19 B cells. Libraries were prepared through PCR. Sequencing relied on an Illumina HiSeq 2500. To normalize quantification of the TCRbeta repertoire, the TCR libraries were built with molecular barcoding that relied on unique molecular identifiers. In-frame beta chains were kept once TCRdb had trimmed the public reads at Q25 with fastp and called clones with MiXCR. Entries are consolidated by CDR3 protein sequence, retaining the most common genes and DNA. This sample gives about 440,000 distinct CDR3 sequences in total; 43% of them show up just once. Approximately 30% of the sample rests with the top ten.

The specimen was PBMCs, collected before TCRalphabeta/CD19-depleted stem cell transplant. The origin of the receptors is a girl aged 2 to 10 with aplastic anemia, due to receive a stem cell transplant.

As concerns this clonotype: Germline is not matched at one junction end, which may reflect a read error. CDR3 DNA: TGTGCCAGGAGCCCGGGGGGATGGGGGACTAGCGGGTCCCCAGTCGAAGAGACCCAGTACTTC. This encodes CARSPGGWGTSGSPVEETQYF. V usage is TRBV4-2 and J usage is TRBJ2-5; 12 bases fit TRBD2. This CDR3 comprises 21 residues. Germline assignment: CDR1 LGHNA and CDR2 YNFKEQ.

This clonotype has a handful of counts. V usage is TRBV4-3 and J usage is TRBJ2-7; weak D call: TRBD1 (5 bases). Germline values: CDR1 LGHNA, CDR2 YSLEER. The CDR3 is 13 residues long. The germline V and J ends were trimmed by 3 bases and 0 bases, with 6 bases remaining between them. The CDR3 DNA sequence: TGCGCCAGCAGCCACAGGGACTCCTACGAGCAGTACTTC. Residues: CASSHRDSYEQYF.

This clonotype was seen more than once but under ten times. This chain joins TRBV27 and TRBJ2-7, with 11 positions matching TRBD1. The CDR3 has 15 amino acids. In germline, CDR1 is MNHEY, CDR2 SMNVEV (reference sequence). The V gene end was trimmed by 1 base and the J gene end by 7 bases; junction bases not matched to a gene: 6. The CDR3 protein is CASSLLRTGGREQYF. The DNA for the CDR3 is TGTGCCAGCAGTTTATTAAGGACAGGGGGCCGGGAGCAGTACTTC.

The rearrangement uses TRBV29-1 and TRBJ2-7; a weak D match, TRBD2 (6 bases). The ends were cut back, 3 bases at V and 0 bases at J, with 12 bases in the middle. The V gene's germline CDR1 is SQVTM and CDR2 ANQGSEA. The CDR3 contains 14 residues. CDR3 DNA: TGCAGCGTTGAGACGGGACTCTCCTCCTACGAGCAGTACTTC. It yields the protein CSVETGLSSYEQYF.

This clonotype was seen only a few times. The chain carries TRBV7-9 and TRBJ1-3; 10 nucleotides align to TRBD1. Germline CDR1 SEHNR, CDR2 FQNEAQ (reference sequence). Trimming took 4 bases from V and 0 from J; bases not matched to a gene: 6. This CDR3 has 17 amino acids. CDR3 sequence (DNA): TGTGCCAGCAGCTCGGGACAGGGGTACACCTCTGGAAACACCATATATTTT. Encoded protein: CASSSGQGYTSGNTIYF. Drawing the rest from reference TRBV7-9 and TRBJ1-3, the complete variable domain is DTGVSQNPRHKITKRGQNVTFRCDPISEHNRLYWYRQTLGQGPEFLTYFQNEAQLEKSRLLSDRFSAERPKGSFSTLEIQRTEQGDSAMYLCASSSGQGYTSGNTIYFGEGSWLTVV.

The CDR3 DNA is TGCAGTGCTAGAGGCCCCACGTGGGGGATTAACTACGAGCAGTACTTC. It translates to CSARGPTWGINYEQYF. V is TRBV20-1 and J is TRBJ2-7, with D perhaps matching TRBD1 or TRBD2 (5 bases each). Germline CDR1 is DFQATT and CDR2 is SNEGSKA (reference sequence). Trimming removed 1 base from V and 3 bases from J, with 19 bases in between. CDR3 size: 16 residues.

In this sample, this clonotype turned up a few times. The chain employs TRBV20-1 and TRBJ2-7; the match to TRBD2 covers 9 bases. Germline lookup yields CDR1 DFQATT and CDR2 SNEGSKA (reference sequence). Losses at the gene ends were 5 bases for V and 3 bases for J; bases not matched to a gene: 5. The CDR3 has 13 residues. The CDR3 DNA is TGCAGTGCTCTCAGCGGGGGGCTCTACGAGCAGTACTTC. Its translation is CSALSGGLYEQYF.

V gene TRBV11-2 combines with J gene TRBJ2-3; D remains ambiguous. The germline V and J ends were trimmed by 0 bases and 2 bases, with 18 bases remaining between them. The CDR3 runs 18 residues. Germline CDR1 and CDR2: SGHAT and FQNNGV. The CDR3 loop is CASSLDLRKLTSTDTQYF. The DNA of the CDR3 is TGTGCCAGCAGCTTAGATCTGAGGAAACTGACATCCACAGATACGCAGTATTTT.

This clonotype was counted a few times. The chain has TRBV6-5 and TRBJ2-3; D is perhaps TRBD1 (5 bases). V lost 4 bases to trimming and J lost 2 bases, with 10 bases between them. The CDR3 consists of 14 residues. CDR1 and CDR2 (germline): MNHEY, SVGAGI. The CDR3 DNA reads TGTGCCAGCAGTTCGTTAGGGGTCACAGATACGCAGTATTTT. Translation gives CASSSLGVTDTQYF.

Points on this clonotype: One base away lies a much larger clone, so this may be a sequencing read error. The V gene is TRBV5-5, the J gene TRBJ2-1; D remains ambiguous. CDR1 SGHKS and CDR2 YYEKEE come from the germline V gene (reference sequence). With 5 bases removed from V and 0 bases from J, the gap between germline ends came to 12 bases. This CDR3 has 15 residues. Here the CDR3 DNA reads TGTGCCAGCAGAACCGCCGGTAGCTCCTACAATGAGCAGTTCTTC. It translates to CASRTAGSSYNEQFF.

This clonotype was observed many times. In nucleotides, the CDR3 is TGTGCCAGTATTGACAGGGCCGGTCGCAATCAGCCCCAGCATTTT. This gives the protein CASIDRAGRNQPQHF. The V and J genes are TRBV19 and TRBJ1-5, with 7 nucleotides matching TRBD1. The V gene's germline CDR1 is LNHDA and CDR2 SQIVND (reference sequence). V trimming: 7 bases; J trimming: 2 bases; junction bases outside the gene matches: 8. The CDR3 has 15 residues.

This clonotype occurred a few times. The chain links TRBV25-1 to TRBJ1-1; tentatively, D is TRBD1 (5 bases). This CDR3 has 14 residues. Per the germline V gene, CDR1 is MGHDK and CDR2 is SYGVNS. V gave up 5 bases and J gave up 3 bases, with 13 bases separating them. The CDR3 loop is CASSPAGDDTEAFF. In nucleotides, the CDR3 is TGTGCCAGCAGTCCAGCGGGGGACGACACTGAAGCTTTCTTT. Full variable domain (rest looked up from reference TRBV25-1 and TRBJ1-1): EADIYQTPRYLVIGTGKKITLECSQTMGHDKMYWYQQDPGMELHLIHYSYGVNSTEKGDLSSESTVSRIRTEHFPLTLESARPSHTSQYLCASSPAGDDTEAFFGQGTRLTVV.

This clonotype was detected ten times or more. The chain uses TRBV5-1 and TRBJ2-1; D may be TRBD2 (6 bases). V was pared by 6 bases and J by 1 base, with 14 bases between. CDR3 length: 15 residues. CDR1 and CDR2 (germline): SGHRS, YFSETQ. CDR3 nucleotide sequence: TGCGCCAGCACCCTCGGCGCGGGGTCCTACAATGAGCAGTTCTTC. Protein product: CASTLGAGSYNEQFF.

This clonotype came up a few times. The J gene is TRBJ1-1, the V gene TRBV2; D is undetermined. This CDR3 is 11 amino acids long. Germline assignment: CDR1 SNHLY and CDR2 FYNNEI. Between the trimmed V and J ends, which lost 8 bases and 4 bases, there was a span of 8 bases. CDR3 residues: CASEVGTEAFF. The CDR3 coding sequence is TGTGCCAGCGAGGTTGGCACTGAAGCTTTCTTT.

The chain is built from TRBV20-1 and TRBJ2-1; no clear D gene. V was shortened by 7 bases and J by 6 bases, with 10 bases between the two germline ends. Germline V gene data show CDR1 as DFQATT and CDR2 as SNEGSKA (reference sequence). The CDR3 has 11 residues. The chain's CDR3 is CSGARANEQFF. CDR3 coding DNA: TGCAGTGGCGCCCGGGCCAATGAGCAGTTCTTC.

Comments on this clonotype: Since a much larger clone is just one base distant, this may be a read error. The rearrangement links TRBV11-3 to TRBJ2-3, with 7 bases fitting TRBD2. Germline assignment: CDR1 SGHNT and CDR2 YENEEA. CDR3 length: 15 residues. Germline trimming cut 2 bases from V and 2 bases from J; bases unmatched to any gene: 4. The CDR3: CASSLQAGPTDTQYF. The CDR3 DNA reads TGTGCCAGCAGCTTACAAGCGGGGCCCACAGATACGCAGTATTTT.

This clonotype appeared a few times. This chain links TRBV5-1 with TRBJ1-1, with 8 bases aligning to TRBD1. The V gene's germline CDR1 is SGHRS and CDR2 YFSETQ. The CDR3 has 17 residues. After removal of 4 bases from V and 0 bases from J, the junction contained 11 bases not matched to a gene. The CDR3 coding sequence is TGCGCCAGCAGCACTCGCGGGACAGGAGAGATGAACACTGAAGCTTTCTTT. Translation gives CASSTRGTGEMNTEAFF.

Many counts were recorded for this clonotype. The CDR3 region is CAISDDSTGVYEQYF. CDR3 bases: TGTGCCATCAGTGATGATTCGACAGGGGTCTACGAGCAGTACTTC. The rearrangement links TRBV10-3 to TRBJ2-7, with 8 bases that match TRBD1. Germline V lookup: CDR1 ENHRY, CDR2 SYGVKD. V was pared by 3 bases and J by 3 bases, with 7 bases of the junction left unmatched. CDR3 length: 15 residues.

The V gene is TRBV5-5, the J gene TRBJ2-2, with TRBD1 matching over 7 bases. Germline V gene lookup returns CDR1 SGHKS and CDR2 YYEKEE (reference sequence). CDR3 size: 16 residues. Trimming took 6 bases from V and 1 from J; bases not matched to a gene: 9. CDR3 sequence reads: CASNRRQGWNTGELFF. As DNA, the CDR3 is TGTGCCAGCAACCGCAGACAGGGCTGGAACACCGGGGAGCTGTTTTTT. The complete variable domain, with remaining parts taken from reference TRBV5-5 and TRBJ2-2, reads DAGVTQSPTHLIKTRGQQVTLRCSPISGHKSVSWYQQVLGQGPQFIFQYYEKEERGRGNFPDRFSARQFPNYSSELNVNALLLGDSALYLCASNRRQGWNTGELFFGEGSRLTVL.

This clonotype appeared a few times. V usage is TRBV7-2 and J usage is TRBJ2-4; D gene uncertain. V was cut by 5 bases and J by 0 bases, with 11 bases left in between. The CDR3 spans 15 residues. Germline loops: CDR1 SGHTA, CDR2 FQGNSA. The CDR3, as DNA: TGTGCCAGCAGCCCCGGCCAGATAGCCAAAAACATTCAGTACTTC. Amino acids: CASSPGQIAKNIQYF.